This TCR beta chain was captured by sequencing in a study of blood T cell repertoires in COVID-19. Overall study: Some COVID-19 samples were acute and others convalescent; all came from the United States, Italy and Spain. T cells, B-cell-depleted T cells, or PBMCs supplied cDNA or gDNA.

The V segment lost 5 bases and the J segment 4 bases; nucleotides outside the gene matches: 4. Germline CDR1 and CDR2: SGHTA and FQGNSA. This CDR3 is built from 13 residues. As originally analysed: Amplification of reference gene primers provided the estimated nucleated cell counts. Here immunoSEQ multiplex PCR was the method, and the copy in TCRdb shows in-frame clones only, minus some. V and J calls and clone size come straight from that table; D and trimming were deduced from the DNA. The data hold around 60,000 clones, with around 85% observed a single time. The source material was peripheral blood. The gene calls are TRBV7-2 and TRBJ2-5, with TRBD2 matching 7 bases. This clonotype was sampled from a man aged 40-49 years with acute or convalescent COVID-19. The CDR3 is CASSRGGRETQYF. The CDR3, as DNA: TGTGCCAGCAGCCGCGGGGGACGAGAGACCCAGTACTTC. Combining the CDR3 with reference TRBV7-2 and TRBJ2-5 gives the whole variable domain GAGVSQSPSNKVTEKGKDVELRCDPISGHTALYWYRQSLGQGLEFLIYFQGNSAPDKSGLPSDRFSAERTGGSVSTLTIQRTQQEDSAVYLCASSRGGRETQYFGPGTRLLVL.